Here is one T cell receptor beta chain with its context. In the original analysis: Nucleated cell counts were estimated from reference gene primer amplification. TCRdb's copy holds only in-frame clones and misses some; the assay was immunoSEQ multiplex PCR. The DNA was the basis for D and trimming; V, J and clone size are from that table. The profile shows some 120,000 clones, 90% of them singletons. After removal of 9 bases from V and 12 bases from J, the junction contained 11 bases not matched to a gene. The CDR3 runs 12 residues. The V gene's germline CDR1 is LNHNV and CDR2 YYDKDF (reference sequence). The data were taken from a study of blood T cell repertoires in COVID-19. Study-level background: Sites across the United States, Italy and Spain contributed samples from acute and convalescent COVID-19.

This sequence originates from a human donor with active COVID-19. The donor label of this sample is uncertain. Sequences were obtained from peripheral blood. The rearrangement links TRBV15 to TRBJ2-1, with 7 positions matching TRBD2. The CDR3, as DNA: TGTGCCACGACCCTCGGGGGGAATAGGCAGTTCTTC. This codes for CATTLGGNRQFF.